This T cell receptor beta chain stems from a study of cytomegalovirus exposure and HLA in healthy donors. Study-wide findings and caveats: Later work found most CMV-associated TCR beta chains apparently HLA-restricted. More clonal expansion characterized HLA-associated TCR beta chains than equally common others in a later analysis. As a later analysis showed, several of the most significant clusters appeared to be linked to common viral pathogens.

The PCR had 60 Vbeta and 13 Jbeta primers. Produced via immunoSEQ multiplex PCR; TCRdb's table is partial and in-frame only. The sample includes 110,000 to 150,000 clones, roughly 70% seen only once; the top ten take roughly 2%. V lost 0 bases and J lost 6, with 15 bases in between. CDR3 length equals 15 residues. Per the germline V gene, CDR1 is LNHNV and CDR2 is YYDKDF (reference sequence). This clone was observed a few times. As yet, its antigen is unknown. Sequencing used PBMCs. The chain recombines TRBV15 with TRBJ2-7; D may be TRBD2 (6 bases). The receptor's source is an older woman in good health and CMV-seropositive. CDR3 nucleotide sequence: TGTGCCACCAGCAGAGATCCCCCCGGGAGCTCCGAGCAGTACTTC. Translation gives CATSRDPPGSSEQYF.